This T cell receptor (beta chain) was retrieved from a study of CD4+ T cells in melanoma (dated by TCRdb to 2021 to 2024). In terms of the full investigation: Neoantigen-specific CD4+ T cells in human melanoma were investigated in the study. What the research found in general, with its limitations: The report described a correlation between neoantigen-specific CD4+ T cells and the function of CD8+ T cells, macrophages and B cells. According to the report, neoantigen-specific CD4+ T cells in melanoma displayed diverse differentiation states.

Turning to this clone: The clone's antigen remains unknown. Per-base quality was not reported, and no clone a single base away is much larger than it.

Libraries were made using the immunoSEQ multiplex PCR assay. TCRdb's version of the immuneACCESS table is confined to in-frame rearrangements and falls short of the full clone set. An unresolved V gene accounts for under half of the shortfall where checked; the remainder is of unknown origin. In this sample the table shows 90,000 to 130,000 clones, approximately 90% of which occur a single time. The ten top clones hold roughly 3.5% of the sample. The donors were people with melanoma. The junction shows trimming of 2 bases on V and 1 base on J, plus 18 bases between the germline ends. The germline V gene specifies SGHVS as CDR1 and FQNEAQ as CDR2. CDR3 length: 17 amino acids, cysteine to phenylalanine. Kept here is only the CDR3 DNA, which spans 51 bases and is read in frame from base 1.

The sample was peripheral blood. This receptor was obtained from a human donor with melanoma. Rearrangement joined TRBV7-8 to TRBJ2-7; no D segment can be confidently identified. The encoded CDR3 is CASSLIVGQAISYEQYF. The sequence in DNA is TGTGCCAGCAGCTTAATCGTTGGGCAGGCCATTTCCTACGAGCAGTACTTC.